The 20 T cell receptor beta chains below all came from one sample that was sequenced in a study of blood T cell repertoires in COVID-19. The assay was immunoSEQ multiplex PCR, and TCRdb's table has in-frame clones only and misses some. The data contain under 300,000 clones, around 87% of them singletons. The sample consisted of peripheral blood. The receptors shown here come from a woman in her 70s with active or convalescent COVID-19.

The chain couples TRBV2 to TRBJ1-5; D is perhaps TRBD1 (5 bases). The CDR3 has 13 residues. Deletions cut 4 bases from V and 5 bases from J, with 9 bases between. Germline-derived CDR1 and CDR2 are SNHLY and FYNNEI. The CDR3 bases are TGTGCCAGCAGTGGGGGCCGGGATCAGCCCCAGCATTTT. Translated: CASSGGRDQPQHF.

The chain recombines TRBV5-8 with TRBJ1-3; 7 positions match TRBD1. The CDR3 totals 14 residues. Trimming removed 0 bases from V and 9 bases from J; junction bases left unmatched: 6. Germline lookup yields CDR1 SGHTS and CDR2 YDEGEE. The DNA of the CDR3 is TGTGCCAGCAGCTTGGCTACAGGGGTTGGCACCATATATTTT. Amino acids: CASSLATGVGTIYF.

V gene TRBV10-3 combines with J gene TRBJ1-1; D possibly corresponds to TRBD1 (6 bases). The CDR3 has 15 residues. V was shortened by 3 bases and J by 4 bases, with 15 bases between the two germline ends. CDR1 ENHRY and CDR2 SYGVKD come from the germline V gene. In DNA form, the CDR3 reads TGTGCCATCAGTGATTTCTCCAACAGGGCCACTGAAGCTTTCTTT. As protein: CAISDFSNRATEAFF.

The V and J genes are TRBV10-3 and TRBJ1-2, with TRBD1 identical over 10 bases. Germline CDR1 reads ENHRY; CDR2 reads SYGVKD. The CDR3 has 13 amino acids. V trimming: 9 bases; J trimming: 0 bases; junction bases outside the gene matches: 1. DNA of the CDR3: TGTGCCATGGGGACAGGGGCTAACTATGGCTACACCTTC. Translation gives CAMGTGANYGYTF.

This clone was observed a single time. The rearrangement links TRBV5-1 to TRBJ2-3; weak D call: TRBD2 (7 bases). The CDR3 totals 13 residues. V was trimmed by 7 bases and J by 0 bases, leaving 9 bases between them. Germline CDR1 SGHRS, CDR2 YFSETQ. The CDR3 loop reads CASGGGSTDTQYF. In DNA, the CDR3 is TGCGCCAGCGGCGGGGGCAGCACAGATACGCAGTATTTT.

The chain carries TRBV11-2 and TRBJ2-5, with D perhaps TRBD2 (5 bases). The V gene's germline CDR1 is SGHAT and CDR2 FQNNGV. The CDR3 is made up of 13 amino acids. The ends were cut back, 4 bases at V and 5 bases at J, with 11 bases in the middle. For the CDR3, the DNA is TGTGCCAGCAGCTCCCAGCGGAGGGAGACCCAGTACTTC. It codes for CASSSQRRETQYF.

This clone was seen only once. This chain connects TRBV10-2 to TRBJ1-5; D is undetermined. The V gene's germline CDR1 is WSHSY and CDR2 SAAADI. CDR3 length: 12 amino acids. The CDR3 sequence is CASRDPGQPQHF. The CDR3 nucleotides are TGCGCTTCTCGAGATCCGGGGCAGCCCCAGCATTTT.

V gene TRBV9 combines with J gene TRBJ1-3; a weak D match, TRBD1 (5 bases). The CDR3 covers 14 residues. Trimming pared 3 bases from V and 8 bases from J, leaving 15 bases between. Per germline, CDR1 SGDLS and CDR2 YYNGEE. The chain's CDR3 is CASSAQNLGHTIYF. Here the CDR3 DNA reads TGTGCCAGCAGCGCCCAGAATCTGGGGCACACCATATATTTT. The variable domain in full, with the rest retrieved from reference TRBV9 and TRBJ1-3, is DSGVTQTPKHLITATGQRVTLRCSPRSGDLSVYWYQQSLDQGLQFLIQYYNGEERAKGNILERFSAQQFPDLHSELNLSSLELGDSALYFCASSAQNLGHTIYFGEGSWLTVV.

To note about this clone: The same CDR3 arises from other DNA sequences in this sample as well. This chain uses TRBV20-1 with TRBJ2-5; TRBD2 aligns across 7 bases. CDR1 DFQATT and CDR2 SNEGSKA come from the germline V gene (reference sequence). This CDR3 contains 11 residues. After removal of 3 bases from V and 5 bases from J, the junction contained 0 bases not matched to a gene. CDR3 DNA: TGCAGTGCTAGGGGGGGGGAGACCCAGTACTTC. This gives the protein CSARGGETQYF.

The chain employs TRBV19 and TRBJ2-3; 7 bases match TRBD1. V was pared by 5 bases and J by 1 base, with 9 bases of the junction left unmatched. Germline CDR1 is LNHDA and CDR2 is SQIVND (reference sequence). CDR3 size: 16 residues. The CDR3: CASSPSGGYRTDTQYF. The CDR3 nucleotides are TGTGCCAGTAGTCCGTCAGGGGGTTATCGCACAGATACGCAGTATTTT.

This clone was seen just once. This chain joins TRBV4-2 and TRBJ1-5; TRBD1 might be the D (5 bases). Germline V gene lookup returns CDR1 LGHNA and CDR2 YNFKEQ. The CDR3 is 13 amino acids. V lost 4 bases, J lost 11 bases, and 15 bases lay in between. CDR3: CASSPTRGRTQHF. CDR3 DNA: TGTGCCAGCAGCCCAACCCGGGGGAGGACCCAGCATTTT.

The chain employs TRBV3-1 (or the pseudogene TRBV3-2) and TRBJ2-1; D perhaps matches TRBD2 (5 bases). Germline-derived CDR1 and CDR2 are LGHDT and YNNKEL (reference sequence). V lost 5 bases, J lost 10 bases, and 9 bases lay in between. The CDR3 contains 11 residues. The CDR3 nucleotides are TGTGCCAGCAGCGGACGGGGAGAGCAGTTCTTC. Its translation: CASSGRGEQFF.

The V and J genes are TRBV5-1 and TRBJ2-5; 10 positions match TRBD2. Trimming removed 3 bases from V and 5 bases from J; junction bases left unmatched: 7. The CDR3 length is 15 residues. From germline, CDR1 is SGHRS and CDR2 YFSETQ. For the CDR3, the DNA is TGCGCCAGCAGCTCTTCGACTAGCGGGCGCGAGACCCAGTACTTC. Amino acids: CASSSSTSGRETQYF.

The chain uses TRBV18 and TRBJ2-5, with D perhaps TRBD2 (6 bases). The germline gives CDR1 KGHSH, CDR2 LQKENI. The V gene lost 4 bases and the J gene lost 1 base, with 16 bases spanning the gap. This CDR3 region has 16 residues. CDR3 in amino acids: CASSLQARGLQETQYF. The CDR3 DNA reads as TGTGCCAGCTCACTTCAGGCGAGGGGACTCCAAGAGACCCAGTACTTC. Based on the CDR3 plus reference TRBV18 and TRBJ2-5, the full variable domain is NAGVMQNPRHLVRRRGQEARLRCSPMKGHSHVYWYRQLPEEGLKFMVYLQKENIIDESGMPKERFSAEFPKEGPSILRIQQVVRGDSAAYFCASSLQARGLQETQYFGPGTRLLVL.

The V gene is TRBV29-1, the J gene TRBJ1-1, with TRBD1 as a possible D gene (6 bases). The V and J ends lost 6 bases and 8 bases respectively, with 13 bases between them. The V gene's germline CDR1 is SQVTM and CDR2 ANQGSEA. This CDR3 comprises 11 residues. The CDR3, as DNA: TGCAGCGTGGCCTATACAGGGGAAGCTTTCTTT. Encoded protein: CSVAYTGEAFF.

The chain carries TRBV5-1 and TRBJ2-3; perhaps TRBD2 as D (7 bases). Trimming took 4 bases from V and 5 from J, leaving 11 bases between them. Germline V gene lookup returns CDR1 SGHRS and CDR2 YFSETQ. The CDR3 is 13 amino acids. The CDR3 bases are TGCGCCAGCAGCGCGGGGGCGGAAGATACGCAGTATTTT. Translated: CASSAGAEDTQYF.

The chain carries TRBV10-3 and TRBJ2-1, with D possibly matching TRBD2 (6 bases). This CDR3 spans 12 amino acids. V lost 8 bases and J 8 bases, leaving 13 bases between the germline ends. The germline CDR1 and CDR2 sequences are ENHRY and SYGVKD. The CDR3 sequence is CAIWRGGHEQFF. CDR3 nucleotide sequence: TGTGCCATCTGGAGGGGCGGTCATGAGCAGTTCTTC.

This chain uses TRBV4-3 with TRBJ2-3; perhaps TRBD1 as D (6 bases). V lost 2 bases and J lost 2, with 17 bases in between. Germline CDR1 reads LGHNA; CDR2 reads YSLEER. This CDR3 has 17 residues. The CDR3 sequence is CASSQRGHADHTDTQYF. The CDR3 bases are TGCGCCAGCAGCCAACGGGGACATGCGGACCACACAGATACGCAGTATTTT.

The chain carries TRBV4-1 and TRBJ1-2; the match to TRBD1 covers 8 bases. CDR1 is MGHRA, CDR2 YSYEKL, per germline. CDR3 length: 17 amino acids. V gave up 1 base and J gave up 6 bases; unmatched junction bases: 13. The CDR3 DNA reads TGCGCCAGCAGCCAAGGATTCCGGGACAGGTATTATCATGGCTACACCTTC. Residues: CASSQGFRDRYYHGYTF.

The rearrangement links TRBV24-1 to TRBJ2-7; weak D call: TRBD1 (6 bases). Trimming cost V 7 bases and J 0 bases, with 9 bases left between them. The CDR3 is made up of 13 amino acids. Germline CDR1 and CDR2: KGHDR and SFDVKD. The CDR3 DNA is TGTGCCACCAGGGACAGCCTCTCCTACGAGCAGTACTTC. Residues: CATRDSLSYEQYF.